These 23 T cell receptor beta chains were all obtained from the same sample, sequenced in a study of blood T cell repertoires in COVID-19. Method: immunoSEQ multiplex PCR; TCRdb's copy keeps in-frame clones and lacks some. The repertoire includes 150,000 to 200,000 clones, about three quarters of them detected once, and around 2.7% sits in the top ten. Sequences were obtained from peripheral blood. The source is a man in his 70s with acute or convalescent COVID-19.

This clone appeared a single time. In DNA form, the CDR3 reads TGTGCCAGCAGCCCGGGGGACAGAGGAAACACCATATATTTT. Protein sequence: CASSPGDRGNTIYF. This chain links TRBV3-1 (or the pseudogene TRBV3-2) with TRBJ1-3; 7 bases align to TRBD1. This CDR3 has 14 residues. Germline CDR1 LGHDT, CDR2 YNNKEL (reference sequence). The junction had 4 bases not matched to a gene; V was cut back by 4 bases and J by 4 bases.

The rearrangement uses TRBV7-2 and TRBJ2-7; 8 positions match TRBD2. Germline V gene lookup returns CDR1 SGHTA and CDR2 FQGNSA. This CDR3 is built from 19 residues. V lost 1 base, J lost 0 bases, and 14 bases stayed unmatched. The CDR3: CASSLGPSGLGTSSYEQYF. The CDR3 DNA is TGTGCCAGCAGCTTAGGTCCCTCCGGTTTGGGGACTAGCTCCTACGAGCAGTACTTC.

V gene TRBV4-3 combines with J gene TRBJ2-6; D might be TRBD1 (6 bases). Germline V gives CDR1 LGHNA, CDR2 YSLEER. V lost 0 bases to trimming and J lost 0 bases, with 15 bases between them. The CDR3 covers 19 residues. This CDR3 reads CASSQEAEGQFSGANVLTF. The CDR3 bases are TGCGCCAGCAGCCAAGAAGCTGAAGGACAGTTCTCTGGGGCCAACGTCCTGACTTTC.

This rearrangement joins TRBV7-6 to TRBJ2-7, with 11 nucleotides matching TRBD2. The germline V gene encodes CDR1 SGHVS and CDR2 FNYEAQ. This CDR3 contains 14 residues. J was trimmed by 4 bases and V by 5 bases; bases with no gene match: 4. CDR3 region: CASSAGLAVYEQYF. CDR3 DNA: TGTGCCAGCAGCGCGGGACTAGCGGTTTACGAGCAGTACTTC.

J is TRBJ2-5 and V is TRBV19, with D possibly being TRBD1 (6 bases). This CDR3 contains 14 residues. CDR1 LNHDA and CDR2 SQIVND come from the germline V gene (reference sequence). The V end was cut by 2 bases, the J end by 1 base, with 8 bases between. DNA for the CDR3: TGTGCCAGTAGTATATGGGGGCTCCAAGAGACCCAGTACTTC. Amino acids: CASSIWGLQETQYF. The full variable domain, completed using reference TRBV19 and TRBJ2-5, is DGGITQSPKYLFRKEGQNVTLSCEQNLNHDAMYWYRQDPGQGLRLIYYSQIVNDFQKGDIAEGYSVSREKKESFPLTVTSAQKNPTAFYLCASSIWGLQETQYFGPGTRLLVL.

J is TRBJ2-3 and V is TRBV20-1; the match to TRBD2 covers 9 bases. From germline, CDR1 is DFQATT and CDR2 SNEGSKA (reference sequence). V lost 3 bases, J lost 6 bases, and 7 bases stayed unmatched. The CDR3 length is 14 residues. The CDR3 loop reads CSASFAGGRDTQYF. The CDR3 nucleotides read TGCAGTGCTAGTTTTGCGGGGGGGCGGGATACGCAGTATTTT.

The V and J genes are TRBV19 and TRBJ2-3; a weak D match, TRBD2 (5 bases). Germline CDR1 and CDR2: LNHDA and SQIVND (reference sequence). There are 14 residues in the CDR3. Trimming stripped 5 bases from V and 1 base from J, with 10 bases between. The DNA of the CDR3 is TGTGCCAGTAGTCCTAGCTATGGCACAGATACGCAGTATTTT. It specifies CASSPSYGTDTQYF.

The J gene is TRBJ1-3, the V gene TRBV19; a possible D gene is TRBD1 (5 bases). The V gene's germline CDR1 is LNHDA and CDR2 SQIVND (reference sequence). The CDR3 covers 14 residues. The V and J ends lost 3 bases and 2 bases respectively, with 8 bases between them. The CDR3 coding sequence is TGTGCCAGTAGTATCGGCAGGGCTGGAAACACCATATATTTT. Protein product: CASSIGRAGNTIYF.

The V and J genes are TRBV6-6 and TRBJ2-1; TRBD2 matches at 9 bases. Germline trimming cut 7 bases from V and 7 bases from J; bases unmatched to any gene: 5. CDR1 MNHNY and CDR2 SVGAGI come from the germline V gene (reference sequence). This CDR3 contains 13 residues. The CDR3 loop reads CASIAGGRNEQFF. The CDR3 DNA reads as TGTGCCAGCATCGCGGGAGGGCGGAATGAGCAGTTCTTC.

The CDR3 sequence: CASSPGISGNTIYF. The CDR3 DNA reads as TGTGCCAGCAGCCCGGGTATATCTGGAAACACCATATATTTT. J is TRBJ1-3 and V is TRBV7-8; no firm D call. Trimming pared 5 bases from V and 1 base from J, leaving 9 bases between. This CDR3 region has 14 residues. Germline lookup yields CDR1 SGHVS and CDR2 FQNEAQ.

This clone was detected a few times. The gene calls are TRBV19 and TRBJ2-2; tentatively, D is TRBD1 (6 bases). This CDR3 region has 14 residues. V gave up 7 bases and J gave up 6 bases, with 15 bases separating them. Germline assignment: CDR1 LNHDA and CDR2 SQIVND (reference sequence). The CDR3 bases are TGTGCCAGTATAGGGGACAAAATTCCCGGGGAGCTGTTTTTT. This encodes CASIGDKIPGELFF.

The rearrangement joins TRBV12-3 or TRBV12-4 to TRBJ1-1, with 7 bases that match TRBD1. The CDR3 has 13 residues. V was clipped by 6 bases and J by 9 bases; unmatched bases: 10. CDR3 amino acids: CASRTGTAGKAFF. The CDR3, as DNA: TGTGCCAGCAGGACCGGGACAGCCGGAAAAGCTTTCTTT.

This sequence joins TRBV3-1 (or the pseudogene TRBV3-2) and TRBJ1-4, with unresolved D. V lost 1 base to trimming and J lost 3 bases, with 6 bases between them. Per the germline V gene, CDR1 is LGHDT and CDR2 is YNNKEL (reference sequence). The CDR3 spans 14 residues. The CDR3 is CASSQGGANEKLFF. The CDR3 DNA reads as TGTGCCAGCAGCCAAGGGGGAGCTAATGAAAAACTGTTTTTT.

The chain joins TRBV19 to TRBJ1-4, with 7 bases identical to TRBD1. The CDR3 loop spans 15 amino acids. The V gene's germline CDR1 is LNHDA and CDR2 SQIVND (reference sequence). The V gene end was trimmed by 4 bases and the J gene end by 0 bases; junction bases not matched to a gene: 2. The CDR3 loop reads CASSTGQATNEKLFF. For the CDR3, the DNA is TGTGCCAGTAGTACCGGACAGGCAACTAATGAAAAACTGTTTTTT.

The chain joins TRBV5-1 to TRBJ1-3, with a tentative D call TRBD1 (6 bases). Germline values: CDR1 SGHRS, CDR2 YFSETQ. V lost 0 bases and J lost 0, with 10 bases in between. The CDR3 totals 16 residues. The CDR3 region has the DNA TGCGCCAGCAGCTTGGTCGGGGGGGCCTCTGGAAACACCATATATTTT. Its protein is CASSLVGGASGNTIYF. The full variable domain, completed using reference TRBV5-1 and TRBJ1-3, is KAGVTQTPRYLIKTRGQQVTLSCSPISGHRSVSWYQQTPGQGLQFLFEYFSETQRNKGNFPGRFSGRQFSNSRSEMNVSTLELGDSALYLCASSLVGGASGNTIYFGEGSWLTVV.

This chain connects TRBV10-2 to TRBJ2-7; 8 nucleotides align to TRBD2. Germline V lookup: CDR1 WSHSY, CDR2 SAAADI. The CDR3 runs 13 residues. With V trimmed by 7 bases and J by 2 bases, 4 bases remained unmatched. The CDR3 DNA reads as TGCGCCAGCAAGACAGCGGGGGCCTACGAGCAGTACTTC. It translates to CASKTAGAYEQYF.

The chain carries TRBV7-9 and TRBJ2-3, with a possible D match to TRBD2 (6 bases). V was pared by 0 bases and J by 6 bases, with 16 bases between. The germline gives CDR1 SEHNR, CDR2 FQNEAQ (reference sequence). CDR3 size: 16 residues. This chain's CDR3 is CASSLAGDSSSDTQYF. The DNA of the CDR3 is TGTGCCAGCAGCTTAGCAGGGGACTCCTCGTCGGATACGCAGTATTTT.

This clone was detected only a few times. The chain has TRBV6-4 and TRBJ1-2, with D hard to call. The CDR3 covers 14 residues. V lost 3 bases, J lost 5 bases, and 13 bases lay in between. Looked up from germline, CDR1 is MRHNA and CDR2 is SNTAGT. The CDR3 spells CASSDFMGSYGYTF. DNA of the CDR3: TGTGCCAGCAGTGATTTCATGGGGAGTTATGGCTACACCTTC.

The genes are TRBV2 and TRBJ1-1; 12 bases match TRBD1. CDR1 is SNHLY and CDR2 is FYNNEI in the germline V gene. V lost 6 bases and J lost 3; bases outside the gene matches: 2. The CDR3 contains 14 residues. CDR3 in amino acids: CASRGDRGHTEAFF. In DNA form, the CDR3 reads TGTGCCAGCAGAGGGGACAGGGGGCACACTGAAGCTTTCTTT.

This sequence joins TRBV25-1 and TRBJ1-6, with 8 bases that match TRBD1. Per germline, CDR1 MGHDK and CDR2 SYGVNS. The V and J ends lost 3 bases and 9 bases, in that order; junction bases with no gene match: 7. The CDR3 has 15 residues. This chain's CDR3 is CASSDPQGAISPLHF. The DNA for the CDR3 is TGTGCCAGCAGTGATCCTCAGGGGGCAATTTCACCCCTCCACTTT.

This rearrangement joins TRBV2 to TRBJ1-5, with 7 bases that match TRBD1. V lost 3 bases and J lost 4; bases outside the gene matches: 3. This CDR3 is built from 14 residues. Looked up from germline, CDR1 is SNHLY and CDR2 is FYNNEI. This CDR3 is CASSDTQGNQPQHF. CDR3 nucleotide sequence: TGTGCCAGCAGTGACACACAGGGGAATCAGCCCCAGCATTTT.

CDR3 sequence (DNA): TGTGCCAGTAGTACTAGCGGGAGAACCTACAATGAGCAGTTCTTC. Its translation is CASSTSGRTYNEQFF. This chain joins TRBV19 and TRBJ2-1; 10 positions agree with TRBD2. This CDR3 contains 15 residues. Germline values: CDR1 LNHDA, CDR2 SQIVND (reference sequence). J was trimmed by 2 bases and V by 4 bases; bases with no gene match: 2.

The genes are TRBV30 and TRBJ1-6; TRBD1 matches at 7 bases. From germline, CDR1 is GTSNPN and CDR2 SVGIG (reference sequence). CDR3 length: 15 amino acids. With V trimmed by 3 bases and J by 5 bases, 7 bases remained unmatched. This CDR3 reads CAWRYAGTDNSPLHF. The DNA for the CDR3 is TGTGCCTGGAGGTATGCCGGGACAGATAATTCACCCCTCCACTTT.